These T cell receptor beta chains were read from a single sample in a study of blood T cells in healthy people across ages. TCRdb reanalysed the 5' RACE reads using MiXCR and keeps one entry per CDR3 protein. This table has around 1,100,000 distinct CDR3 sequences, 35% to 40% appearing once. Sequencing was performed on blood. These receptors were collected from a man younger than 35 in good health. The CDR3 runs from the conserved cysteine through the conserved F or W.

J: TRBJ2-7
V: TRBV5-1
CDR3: CASSLEDNRQQYF

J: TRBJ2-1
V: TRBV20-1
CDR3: CSASLTSGGISSYNEQFF

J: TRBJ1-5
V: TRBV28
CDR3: CASRATGGSEPQHF

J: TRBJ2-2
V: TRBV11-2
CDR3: CASSIPETGDTGELFF

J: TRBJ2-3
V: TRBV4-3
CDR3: CASSQEAPPSTDTQYF

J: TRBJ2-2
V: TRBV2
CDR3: CASATGDISGELFF

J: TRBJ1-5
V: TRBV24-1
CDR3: CATSDLTENQPQHF

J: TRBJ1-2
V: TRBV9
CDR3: CASSVVPGGSYGYTF

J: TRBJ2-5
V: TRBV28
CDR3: CASRPARDRQQETQYF

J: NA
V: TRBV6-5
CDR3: CASSLGQGLETQYF

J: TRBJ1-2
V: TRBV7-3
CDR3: CASSQNPGSNYGYTF

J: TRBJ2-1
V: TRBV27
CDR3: CASSLTSGERYNEQFF

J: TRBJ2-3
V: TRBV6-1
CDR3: CASINWGGTDTQYF

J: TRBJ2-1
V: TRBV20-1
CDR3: CSANRGTSYNEQFF

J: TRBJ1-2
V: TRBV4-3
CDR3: CASSQGLAPYYGYTF

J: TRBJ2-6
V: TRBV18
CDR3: CATHYSGANVLTF

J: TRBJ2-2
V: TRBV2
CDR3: CASSPRGRGLDTGELFF